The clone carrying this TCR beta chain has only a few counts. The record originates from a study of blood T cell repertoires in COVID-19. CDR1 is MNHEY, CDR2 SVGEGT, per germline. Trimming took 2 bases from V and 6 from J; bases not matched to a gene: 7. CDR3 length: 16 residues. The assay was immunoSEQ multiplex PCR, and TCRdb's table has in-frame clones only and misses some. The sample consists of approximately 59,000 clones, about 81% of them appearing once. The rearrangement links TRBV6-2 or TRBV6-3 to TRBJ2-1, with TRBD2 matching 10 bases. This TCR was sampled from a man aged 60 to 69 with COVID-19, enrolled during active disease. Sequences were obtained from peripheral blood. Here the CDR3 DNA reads TGTGCCAGCAGTTACGTCCTAGCGGGAGCGGGCAATGAGCAGTTCTTC. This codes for CASSYVLAGAGNEQFF.